This T cell receptor beta chain was retrieved from a study of T-cell memory formation after mild COVID-19. On the study more broadly: Largely donor-specific sequence clusters came from a couple of donors.

Worth noting for this clonotype: Its antigen remains unidentified.

Germline V gene lookup returns CDR1 MNHEY and CDR2 SVGEGT. V lost 2 bases, J lost 5 bases, and 9 bases lay in between. This CDR3 has 13 amino acids. Findings of the study overall: Chiefly within CM and EM were the contracting CD4+ clones; CD8+ ones were within EMRA.

5'RACE with constant-segment primers built TCRalpha and TCRbeta cDNA libraries with UMIs. TCRdb processed the 5' RACE reads anew with MiXCR; each CDR3 protein has one entry. Altogether some 50,000 distinct CDR3 sequences are present, roughly a quarter being singletons, with the ten largest covering 40% to 50%. This chain joins TRBV6-2 or TRBV6-3 and TRBJ1-2; a weak D match, TRBD1 (5 bases). This TCR was sampled from a man aged 18 to 35 who had mild COVID-19 (a few samples of this study predate the infection). Cell type and time point are not known. The sample taken for sequencing was PBMCs or a T cell subset sorted from them (not recorded which). For the CDR3, the DNA is TGTGCCAGCAGTTACAGGGGAGTTTATGGCTACACCTTC. Protein sequence: CASSYRGVYGYTF.